This is a list of T cell receptor beta chains from one sample in a study of T-cell reconstitution after alpha-beta-depleted transplantation in children. TCRdb ran MiXCR on the PCR reads and lists one entry per CDR3 protein. The sample contains some 120,000 distinct CDR3 sequences, about a tenth of which appear only once. The sample was PBMCs, mostly from graft donor cells, taken 180 days after TCRalphabeta/CD19-depleted stem cell transplant. Receptor source: a girl younger than two who had a stem cell transplant for combined immunodeficiency, so the T cells may come from the graft donor. CDR3s include the opening cysteine and the closing phenylalanine or tryptophan. D genes are given only for firm matches. Size is omitted from some rows. Given values are once, few, many or a class for expanded clones.

d_call,v_call,clone_size,j_call,cdr3_nt,cdr3_aa
TRBD1,TRBV9,-,TRBJ2-5,TGTGCCAGCAGCTTCCAACCCACAGGGGGCGAAGAGACCCAGTACTTC,CASSFQPTGGEETQYF
TRBD1,TRBV29-1,few,TRBJ2-6,TGCAGCGTTGTCGGGCAGGGGGTCTCGGGGGCCAACGTCCTGACTTTC,CSVVGQGVSGANVLTF
-,TRBV3-1,-,TRBJ2-7,TGTGCCAGCAGGGGCCTCGGGGACGAGCAGTACTTC,CASRGLGDEQYF
TRBD2,TRBV6-1,few,TRBJ2-4,TGTGCCAGCAGCCCCGGGGGGGGATCCAAAAACATTCAGTACTTC,CASSPGGGSKNIQYF
-,TRBV29-1,-,TRBJ2-1,TGCAGCGTTGAAGGACTAGTGATGGGATGGGAGCAGTTCTTC,CSVEGLVMGWEQFF
-,TRBV29-1,few,TRBJ2-6,TGCAGCGTTGTGGTGCAGGGCTTCGAGCCCGACTCTGGGGCCAACGTCCTGACTTTC,CSVVVQGFEPDSGANVLTF
-,TRBV4-3,few,TRBJ2-5,TGCGCCAGCAGCCAAGGGACGAAGGGGGAGACCCAGTACTTC,CASSQGTKGETQYF
-,TRBV20-1,few,TRBJ1-5,TGCAGTGCTAGAGACAGCACGGGGGACAGCAATCAGCCCCAGCATTTT,CSARDSTGDSNQPQHF
-,TRBV12-3/TRBV12-4,few,TRBJ1-5,TGTGCCAGCAGTTTTCAGTGGGGAAGGGAGCCCCAGCATTTT,CASSFQWGREPQHF
-,TRBV7-8,-,TRBJ2-7,TGTGCCAGCAGCTTAGCTGGGACGGGCTACGAGCAGTACTTC,CASSLAGTGYEQYF
TRBD1,TRBV3-1,-,TRBJ2-5,TGTGCCACCAGCCAAGTCTCGACAGGGGTAGAGACCCAGTACTTC,CATSQVSTGVETQYF
TRBD1,TRBV5-6,few,TRBJ2-3,TGTGCCAGCAGAGCTCCCGGACAGGCCACAGATACGCAGTATTTT,CASRAPGQATDTQYF
TRBD2,TRBV20-1,few,TRBJ2-1,TGCAGGGCCTCAGGCGGGGGGGCCTCCTACAATGAGCAGTTCTTC,CRASGGGASYNEQFF
-,TRBV11-2,-,TRBJ2-2,TGTGCCAGCAGCTTAGTAGGTAGCGTAGCTTCGAACACCGGGGAGCTGTTTTTT,CASSLVGSVASNTGELFF
-,TRBV6-2/TRBV6-3,-,TRBJ2-3,TGTGCCAGCAGATTAGATGGGGCAGATACGCAGTATTTT,CASRLDGADTQYF
-,TRBV7-8,-,TRBJ2-1,TGTGCCAGCAGCGAATATGGAGCCCAATTCGATGAGCAGTTCTTC,CASSEYGAQFDEQFF
-,TRBV12-3/TRBV12-4,-,TRBJ2-7,TGTGCCAGCAGTTTTCAGCCAGGGGGGTACAGGAGCTCCTACGAGCAGTACTTC,CASSFQPGGYRSSYEQYF
TRBD2,TRBV5-5,-,TRBJ2-2,TGTGCCAGCAGCTTGCAGCCCGGGACTATATCGGCCGGGGAGCTGTTTTTT,CASSLQPGTISAGELFF
TRBD1,TRBV19,-,TRBJ2-1,TGTGCCAGTAGTATTCGGACAGGGGGTAGGAATGAGCAGTTCTTC,CASSIRTGGRNEQFF
-,TRBV7-2,-,TRBJ2-7,TGTGCCAGCAGCTTACTACTCCTCTCCTCCTACGAGCAGTACTTC,CASSLLLLSSYEQYF
-,TRBV12-3/TRBV12-4,many,TRBJ1-3,TGTGCCAGCAGCCGACCATTTGATACCTTCTCTGGAAACACCATATATTTT,CASSRPFDTFSGNTIYF
-,TRBV5-1,-,TRBJ2-2,TGCGCCAGCAGCTTCGAAAGTACCGGGGAGCTGTTTTTT,CASSFESTGELFF
-,TRBV11-1,few,TRBJ2-1,TGTGCCAGCAGCTTAGTGGAGCTAGCGCACTCCTACAATGAGCAGTTCTTC,CASSLVELAHSYNEQFF
TRBD1,TRBV29-1,once,TRBJ1-2,TGCAGCGTTGTCAAGGGGGCAGGGTATCGCTACACCTTC,CSVVKGAGYRYTF
-,TRBV7-2,few,TRBJ1-2,TGTGCCAGCAGCTTAGTCGGAGATGGCTACACCTTC,CASSLVGDGYTF
TRBD2,TRBV7-9,few,TRBJ2-1,TGTGCCAGCCTCCTTCGACTAGCGGACAATGAGCAGTTCTTC,CASLLRLADNEQFF
-,TRBV5-1,-,TRBJ2-7,TGCGCCAGCAGCCTTTCGGTACGTAGGAACGAGCAGTACTTC,CASSLSVRRNEQYF
TRBD1,TRBV12-5,few,TRBJ2-1,TGTGCTAGTGGTTTCCCCGGACAGGGTTGGTACAATGAGCAGTTCTTC,CASGFPGQGWYNEQFF
-,TRBV3-1,few,TRBJ2-5,TGTGCCAGCAGCCAAAGGGGCCCGGGGGTAGAGACCCAGTACTTC,CASSQRGPGVETQYF
-,TRBV12-3/TRBV12-4,-,TRBJ2-2,TGTGCCAGCAGTTGGGGGACGTTCCTGAACACCGGGGAGCTGTTTTTT,CASSWGTFLNTGELFF
TRBD2,TRBV20-1,-,TRBJ2-5,TGCAGTGCTAGAACTACTAGCGGGAGGATCTGGGAGACCCAGTACTTC,CSARTTSGRIWETQYF
TRBD2,TRBV6-5,few,TRBJ2-7,TGTGCCAGCAGTTACAGGGGGCTAGCGGGAGACCAGCAGTACTTC,CASSYRGLAGDQQYF
TRBD2,TRBV24-1,many,TRBJ2-1,TGTGCCACCGGCGGGGGGGCCTATGAGCAGTTCTTC,CATGGGAYEQFF
-,TRBV20-1,few,TRBJ2-7,TGCAGTGCTAGAGACGGGTTGTACTACGAGCAGTACTTC,CSARDGLYYEQYF
TRBD1,TRBV18,few,TRBJ2-3,TGTGCCAGCTCACCGGGACAGGGGCGCACAGATACGCAGTATTTT,CASSPGQGRTDTQYF
-,TRBV9,few,TRBJ2-7,TGTGCCAGCAGCAGGGGGTTACCACCCTACGAGCAGTACTTC,CASSRGLPPYEQYF
TRBD1,TRBV5-1,many,TRBJ1-5,TGCGCCAGCAGCTTGACAGGGGGAAGCAATCAGCCCCAGCATTTT,CASSLTGGSNQPQHF
-,TRBV30,-,TRBJ2-1,TGTGCCTGGAGTGTACTAGGCAGCTCCTACAATGAGCAGTTCTTC,CAWSVLGSSYNEQFF
-,TRBV12-3/TRBV12-4,once,TRBJ2-7,TGTGCCAGCAGTTTAGCTAGCGCGGGGGAGCAGTACTTC,CASSLASAGEQYF
-,TRBV20-1,few,TRBJ2-3,TGCAGTGCTAGAGATAACGTAGGGGGCACAGATACGCAGTATTTT,CSARDNVGGTDTQYF
-,TRBV24-1,few,TRBJ2-1,TGTGCCACCGGGACGGGATGGGCCAATGAGCAGTTCTTC,CATGTGWANEQFF
TRBD2,TRBV10-3,few,TRBJ2-1,TGTGCCATCAGGGGGACTAGCAATCAGTTCTTC,CAIRGTSNQFF
TRBD2,TRBV6-2/TRBV6-3,-,TRBJ2-1,TGTGCCAGCAGTTTAAGCGGGAGCCTCGATGAGCAGTTCTTC,CASSLSGSLDEQFF